Presented here are 24 T cell receptor beta chains from one specimen sequenced in a study of T cell responses to AZD1222 COVID-19 vaccine. Sequencing was performed with immunoSEQ multiplex PCR; in TCRdb, only in-frame clones are kept and a portion is missing. This table has approximately 190,000 clones, 85% to 95% appearing once. Material: peripheral blood, obtained 28 days after the second dose of the MenACWY control vaccine. These receptors came from an adult who received the MenACWY meningococcal vaccine as a control.

The J gene is TRBJ2-1, the V gene TRBV27; D gene ambiguous. Germline CDR1 reads MNHEY; CDR2 reads SMNVEV (reference sequence). This CDR3 spans 15 amino acids. The V end was cut by 4 bases, the J end by 5 bases, with 15 bases between. CDR3 in DNA: TGTGCCAGCAGTTCTACCCTTACGGTTAACAATGAGCAGTTCTTC. Protein: CASSSTLTVNNEQFF.

The chain recombines TRBV6-5 with TRBJ1-6; 10 bases fit TRBD1. The CDR3 runs to 14 residues. V was clipped by 10 bases and J by 6 bases; unmatched bases: 6. Germline V lookup: CDR1 MNHEY, CDR2 SVGAGI. The CDR3 sequence is CATLRQGANSPLHF. CDR3 coding DNA: TGTGCCACCCTGCGACAGGGGGCTAATTCACCCCTCCACTTT.

The rearrangement joins TRBV16 to TRBJ2-3; no definite D call. CDR3 length: 15 residues. The germline gives CDR1 KGHSY, CDR2 FQNENV. Trimming removed 4 bases from V and 2 bases from J, with 13 bases in between. CDR3 sequence: CASSLTSTPTDTQYF. In nucleotides, the CDR3 is TGTGCCAGCAGCCTTACCTCCACCCCCACAGATACGCAGTATTTT.

V usage is TRBV5-1 and J usage is TRBJ1-2, with D unclear. The ends were cut back, 2 bases at V and 4 bases at J, with 9 bases in the middle. The CDR3 has 13 residues. Germline lookup yields CDR1 SGHRS and CDR2 YFSETQ. CDR3 in amino acids: CASSFDKPYGYTF. Written as DNA, the CDR3 is TGCGCCAGCAGCTTCGATAAGCCCTATGGCTACACCTTC.

The rearrangement uses TRBV5-1 and TRBJ1-2; D uncertain. Germline CDR1 and CDR2: SGHRS and YFSETQ. V shed 0 bases and J shed 6 bases, with 12 bases lying between them. This CDR3 contains 14 residues. The CDR3 loop reads CASSLDSDFDGYTF. DNA of the CDR3: TGCGCCAGCAGCTTGGATTCAGATTTCGATGGCTACACCTTC.

This clone was counted once. The rearrangement uses TRBV29-1 and TRBJ2-3, with D tentatively TRBD1 (6 bases). With 6 bases removed from V and 3 bases from J, the gap between germline ends came to 13 bases. This CDR3 is 13 amino acids long. Germline CDR1 and CDR2: SQVTM and ANQGSEA. The CDR3 spells CSVVGQTTDTQYF. CDR3 nucleotides: TGCAGCGTGGTGGGACAAACAACAGATACGCAGTATTTT.

The chain is built from TRBV23-1 and TRBJ2-7, with 8 bases that match TRBD2. TRBV23-1 carries the ORF label, with uncertain function. Trimming cost V 4 bases and J 12 bases; bases outside gene matches: 17. The CDR3 has 15 residues. CDR3 sequence reads: CASSRGGRHFSVLYF. The CDR3 region has the DNA TGCGCCAGCAGTCGCGGGGGGCGTCATTTTAGTGTCCTGTACTTC.

The chain joins TRBV6-2 or TRBV6-3 to TRBJ1-1; D is unclear. This CDR3 spans 12 amino acids. V shed 0 bases and J shed 8 bases, with 7 bases lying between them. Germline lookup yields CDR1 MNHEY and CDR2 SVGEGT. The CDR3 coding sequence is TGTGCCAGCAGTTACTCGGGAGCAGAAGCTTTCTTT. This sequence encodes CASSYSGAEAFF.

This chain joins TRBV7-3 and TRBJ1-1; D not certain. Germline V lookup: CDR1 SGHTA, CDR2 FQGTGA. This CDR3 has 13 residues. V shed 1 base and J shed 1 base, with 4 bases lying between them. This chain's CDR3 is CASSLNGNTEAFF. CDR3 DNA: TGTGCCAGCAGCTTAAACGGGAACACTGAAGCTTTCTTT.

The chain employs TRBV11-2 and TRBJ1-3, with TRBD1 identical over 7 bases. The germline CDR1 and CDR2 sequences are SGHAT and FQNNGV. The CDR3 is 15 amino acids. V lost 5 bases, J lost 4 bases, and 8 bases stayed unmatched. This chain's CDR3 is CASSQRGQYGNTIYF. Written as DNA, the CDR3 is TGTGCCAGCAGCCAGAGGGGACAGTACGGAAACACCATATATTTT.

The rearrangement uses TRBV7-9 and TRBJ2-7, with D maybe TRBD2 (5 bases). Trimming took off 5 bases at V and 1 base at J, with 15 bases between the two ends. Germline CDR1 is SEHNR and CDR2 is FQNEAQ (reference sequence). The CDR3 totals 15 residues. The DNA of the CDR3 is TGTGCCAGCAGCCTGGGAGTATTGGGATCCTACGAGCAGTACTTC. Translated, it gives CASSLGVLGSYEQYF.

V and J are TRBV12-5 and TRBJ1-2; D perhaps matches TRBD1 (5 bases). V lost 0 bases and J 3 bases, leaving 8 bases between the germline ends. The CDR3 has 14 residues. Germline V gene lookup returns CDR1 LGHNT and CDR2 FRNRAP. CDR3 loop: CASGLVPGDYGYTF. In DNA, the CDR3 is TGTGCTAGTGGTTTGGTACCGGGGGACTATGGCTACACCTTC.

The chain joins TRBV7-9 to TRBJ2-2; D is perhaps TRBD1 or TRBD2 (5 bases each). The CDR3 has 13 residues. Germline V CDR1 and CDR2: SEHNR, FQNEAQ (reference sequence). The ends were cut back, 4 bases at V and 6 bases at J, with 9 bases in the middle. The CDR3 reads CASSSLGAGELFF. The CDR3 coding sequence is TGTGCCAGCAGCTCTCTGGGGGCCGGGGAGCTGTTTTTT.

The chain employs TRBV6-1 and TRBJ1-1, with 7 bases aligning to TRBD1. With V trimmed by 1 base and J by 4 bases, 6 bases remained unmatched. This CDR3 is 15 amino acids long. Per germline, CDR1 MNHNS and CDR2 SASEGT. This CDR3 reads CASSEVAGGSTEAFF. The CDR3 region has the DNA TGTGCCAGCAGTGAAGTGGCAGGGGGGTCCACTGAAGCTTTCTTT.

This clone was seen just once. At one boundary the junction diverges from the germline segment, which might be a read error. The DNA for the CDR3 is TGTGCCAGCAGCCCGGGACAGGGTAGGGACCTGTTTTTT. Translation: CASSPGQGRDLFF. The chain links TRBV12-3 or TRBV12-4 to TRBJ2-2, with TRBD1 matching 9 bases. The CDR3 contains 13 residues.

The rearrangement links TRBV25-1 to TRBJ2-1; no firm D call. CDR3 length: 11 amino acids. Trimming cost V 5 bases and J 13 bases, with 12 bases left between them. Per the germline V gene, CDR1 is MGHDK and CDR2 is SYGVNS. CDR3 loop: CASSSPKEQFF. The CDR3 DNA reads as TGTGCCAGCAGTAGTCCGAAAGAACAGTTCTTC.

V and J are TRBV27 and TRBJ2-5, with D possibly matching TRBD2 (5 bases). Trimming took off 0 bases at V and 7 bases at J, with 15 bases between the two ends. The CDR3 totals 15 residues. Germline assignment: CDR1 MNHEY and CDR2 SMNVEV (reference sequence). CDR3 amino acids: CASSLSRSPRGTQYF. For the CDR3, the DNA is TGTGCCAGCAGTTTATCCAGATCGCCCCGGGGGACCCAGTACTTC.

The chain couples TRBV2 to TRBJ1-6; tentative D call: TRBD1 (5 bases). Deletions cut 1 base from V and 7 bases from J, with 8 bases between. This CDR3 is 14 amino acids long. From germline, CDR1 is SNHLY and CDR2 FYNNEI. CDR3 amino acids: CASSEGRDNSPLHF. The CDR3 DNA sequence: TGTGCCAGCAGTGAAGGGAGGGACAATTCACCCCTCCACTTT.

The rearrangement joins TRBV5-6 to TRBJ2-7; D unresolved. Trimming stripped 2 bases from V and 2 bases from J, with 14 bases between. The CDR3 spans 15 residues. In germline, CDR1 is SGHDT, CDR2 YYEEEE. DNA of the CDR3: TGTGCCAGCAGCTTAATGGCCGGTAGAACCTACGAGCAGTACTTC. Residues: CASSLMAGRTYEQYF.

The CDR3 loop reads CASSLLAGYNEQFF. DNA for the CDR3: TGTGCCAGCAGCCTACTAGCGGGGTACAATGAGCAGTTCTTC. J is TRBJ2-1 and V is TRBV6-4; TRBD2 aligns across 10 bases. The CDR3 length is 14 residues. V lost 6 bases and J lost 4; bases outside the gene matches: 3. The germline CDR1 and CDR2 sequences are MRHNA and SNTAGT.

The rearrangement links TRBV7-3 to TRBJ2-7; D is uncertain. V shed 4 bases and J shed 0 bases, with 7 bases lying between them. The CDR3 spans 13 residues. Germline V gene lookup returns CDR1 SGHTA and CDR2 FQGTGA. The CDR3 loop reads CASSSAPSYEQYF. The CDR3, as DNA: TGTGCCAGCAGCTCCGCGCCCTCCTACGAGCAGTACTTC.

The chain has TRBV18 and TRBJ2-7; a possible D gene is TRBD1 (6 bases). The germline V and J ends were trimmed by 2 bases and 3 bases, with 11 bases remaining between them. Germline V CDR1 and CDR2: KGHSH, LQKENI. This CDR3 has 14 residues. The CDR3 loop reads CASSPSLQGYEQYF. DNA for the CDR3: TGTGCCAGCTCACCAAGTCTACAGGGCTACGAGCAGTACTTC.

This clone was detected only once. The chain has TRBV11-2 and TRBJ2-5; TRBD2 is a possible D gene (6 bases). V gave up 8 bases and J gave up 5 bases, with 24 bases separating them. Germline V gene data show CDR1 as SGHAT and CDR2 as FQNNGV. The CDR3 sequence is 16 residues long. The CDR3 nucleotides are TGTGCCAGCTCGTTTGACCAGGTGGGAGGAAGGGAGACCCAGTACTTC. Encoded protein: CASSFDQVGGRETQYF.

The V gene is TRBV9, the J gene TRBJ2-3; tentatively, D is TRBD2 (6 bases). CDR1 and CDR2 from the germline V gene are SGDLS and YYNGEE. V lost 4 bases and J lost 3, with 15 bases in between. This CDR3 contains 15 residues. The CDR3 region is CASSPKGGGTDTQYF. In DNA form, the CDR3 reads TGTGCCAGCAGCCCGAAGGGTGGGGGGACAGATACGCAGTATTTT.